The 13 T cell receptor beta chains listed next were all sequenced from one sample in a study of low-dose radiotherapy and immunotherapy resistance in tumors. TRAV- and TRBV-specific primers primed first-strand cDNA, covering alpha and beta chains. The PCR that amplified TCRs ran for about 20 cycles, relying on a constant-region primer and a V-primer adapter. TCRdb recomputed calls from the reads with MiXCR, one row per CDR3 protein. The table shows about 44,000 distinct CDR3 sequences, with less than 30% occurring only once. Noted time point: after trial treatment. Treatment in this sample: LDRT plus nivolumab, ipilimumab, low-dose cyclophosphamide and aspirin (RACIN trial). The sample in question was PBMCs, obtained after low-dose radiotherapy plus immunotherapy. The origin of the receptors is a male donor with prostate cancer.

This clonotype came up many times. The chain carries TRBV5-1 and TRBJ2-1, with 8 positions matching TRBD1. The ends lost 0 bases at V and 8 bases at J; junction bases unmatched: 1. CDR3 size: 13 residues. Germline V CDR1 and CDR2: SGHRS, YFSETQ. DNA of the CDR3: TGCGCCAGCAGCTTGGTACAGGGGGATGAGCAGTTCTTC. It codes for CASSLVQGDEQFF.

This clonotype was detected ten times or more. The rearrangement uses TRBV28 and TRBJ1-3; D not certain. Looked up from germline, CDR1 is MDHEN and CDR2 is SYDVKM. CDR3 length equals 12 residues. V was cut by 4 bases and J by 11 bases, with 12 bases left in between. The DNA for the CDR3 is TGTGCCAGCAGTTCAGCTTCCCTCGCCATATATTTT. Protein: CASSSASLAIYF.

This clonotype was detected a few times. The chain carries TRBV27 and TRBJ2-5; 8 nucleotides align to TRBD1. With V trimmed by 5 bases and J by 5 bases, 10 bases remained unmatched. CDR1 is MNHEY and CDR2 is SMNVEV in the germline V gene (reference sequence). The CDR3 sequence is 15 residues long. The CDR3 DNA reads as TGTGCCAGCAGTACAGGACAGGGTGCGCGTGAGACCCAGTACTTC. Translation gives CASSTGQGARETQYF.

Ten or more counts support this clonotype. The rearrangement uses TRBV7-8 and TRBJ1-5; 9 bases match TRBD1. CDR1 SGHVS and CDR2 FQNEAQ come from the germline V gene. V trimming: 3 bases; J trimming: 6 bases; junction bases outside the gene matches: 6. This CDR3 contains 15 residues. CDR3 nucleotides: TGTGCCAGCAGCTTCGGGGGACAGGGTGGTCAGCCCCAGCATTTT. It translates to CASSFGGQGGQPQHF.

This clonotype was seen many times. The CDR3 is CASSLAGGLAGDREQFF. The CDR3 nucleotides are TGTGCCAGCAGCTTAGCGGGAGGGCTAGCGGGAGATCGGGAGCAGTTCTTC. This chain uses TRBV7-9 with TRBJ2-1; 10 bases line up with TRBD2. CDR1 and CDR2 (germline): SEHNR, FQNEAQ (reference sequence). The J segment lost 10 bases and the V segment lost 0 bases, leaving 12 bases of the junction unmatched. The CDR3 extends over 17 amino acids. Complete variable domain (other parts from reference TRBV7-9 and TRBJ2-1): DTGVSQNPRHKITKRGQNVTFRCDPISEHNRLYWYRQTLGQGPEFLTYFQNEAQLEKSRLLSDRFSAERPKGSFSTLEIQRTEQGDSAMYLCASSLAGGLAGDREQFFGPGTRLTVL.

In its sample, this clonotype is medium-sized. CDR3 region: CASSQSLRGHSSYNSPLHF. Written as DNA, the CDR3 is TGCGCCAGCAGCCAGTCCCTTAGGGGACATAGCTCCTATAATTCACCCCTCCACTTT. V and J are TRBV4-1 and TRBJ1-6; possible D gene TRBD1, 6 bases. Germline CDR1 MGHRA, CDR2 YSYEKL. The V end was cut by 3 bases, the J end by 0 bases, with 18 bases between. The CDR3 has 19 amino acids.

This clonotype was detected only a few times. The V and J genes are TRBV28 and TRBJ2-3; D is unresolved. From germline, CDR1 is MDHEN and CDR2 SYDVKM. This CDR3 has 15 amino acids. The V end lost 0 bases, the J end lost 4 bases, and 11 bases lay between the germline ends. CDR3 protein: CASSLCTAQADTQYF. CDR3 sequence (DNA): TGTGCCAGCAGTTTATGCACAGCGCAGGCAGATACGCAGTATTTT.

The rearrangement uses TRBV29-1 and TRBJ2-2; the match to TRBD1 covers 7 bases. The CDR3 spans 12 residues. J was trimmed by 6 bases and V by 7 bases; bases with no gene match: 5. Germline V gene lookup returns CDR1 SQVTM and CDR2 ANQGSEA. The CDR3 region has the DNA TGCAGCGGGGAGAGGGGGCCCGGGGAGCTGTTTTTT. Protein product: CSGERGPGELFF.

This clonotype was counted at least ten times. The V and J genes are TRBV12-3 or TRBV12-4 and TRBJ1-4; D gene uncertain. The CDR3 is made up of 13 amino acids. Trimming stripped 3 bases from V and 8 bases from J, with 10 bases between. In nucleotides, the CDR3 is TGTGCCAGCAGTTTGGTGGGAGGGGAAAAACTGTTTTTT. Its protein is CASSLVGGEKLFF.

This clonotype was detected ten times or more. The chain's CDR3 is CASSAFQGFVDTQYF. In DNA, the CDR3 is TGTGCCAGCAGCGCCTTTCAGGGGTTTGTAGATACGCAGTATTTT. The rearrangement links TRBV9 to TRBJ2-3; the D gene is possibly TRBD1 (6 bases). V was pared by 3 bases and J by 5 bases, with 16 bases between. This CDR3 comprises 15 residues. Germline-derived CDR1 and CDR2 are SGDLS and YYNGEE.

This chain uses TRBV30 with TRBJ2-3; 9 nucleotides line up with TRBD2. Trimming took 4 bases from V and 3 from J; bases not matched to a gene: 5. The CDR3 spans 14 residues. The germline V gene has CDR1 GTSNPN and CDR2 SVGIG (reference sequence). The CDR3 loop reads CAWTSGIVTDTQYF. CDR3 bases: TGTGCCTGGACTAGCGGGATCGTGACAGATACGCAGTATTTT.

This chain uses TRBV29-1 with TRBJ2-5, with 11 nucleotides matching TRBD1. CDR1 is SQVTM, CDR2 ANQGSEA, per germline. There are 14 residues in the CDR3. Trimming at V came to 3 bases and at J to 6 bases, leaving 6 bases not matched to a gene. The CDR3 nucleotides are TGCAGCGTTGAGAGGGACAGGGGGTCTAAGACCCAGTACTTC. Encoded protein: CSVERDRGSKTQYF.

The chain joins TRBV28 to TRBJ2-3; either TRBD1 or TRBD2 may supply D (6 bases each). This CDR3 region has 16 residues. Trimming shortened V by 8 bases and J by 2 bases, and 20 bases separated the two germline ends. Germline V gives CDR1 MDHEN, CDR2 SYDVKM. The CDR3 coding sequence is TGTGCCAGCGGGCCCTCTGGAGGGGGTTTCACAGATACGCAGTATTTT. Protein: CASGPSGGGFTDTQYF.